The T cell receptor (beta chain) under discussion was sequenced for a study of cytomegalovirus exposure and HLA in healthy donors (TCRdb year 2017). In the study overall: An earlier analysis of roughly 500 of the donors reported roughly 270 Gb of sequence data and about 100 million unique TCR beta sequences from 150 million to 200 million T cells. Approximately 300 gigabases of sequencing data and approximately 91 million unique TCR sequences made up an early release that covered 500 to 700 HLA-typed donors. Of the roughly 400 genotyped donors, 70% to 90% were placed in the genetic ancestry cluster associated with self-reported Caucasian donors. The study aimed to test whether signatures of past pathogen exposure could be identified by cataloging public T cell receptors. The T cell repertoires of 666 subjects were profiled by immunosequencing and related to cytomegalovirus serostatus. Along with the 666-subject first cohort, a separate validation cohort of about 110 different subjects was used. To predict cytomegalovirus infection status, the study brought together high-throughput TCR immunosequencing, statistical association of individual TCRs with disease status, and machine learning. To study patterns of TCR occurrence, a later analysis re-analyzed previously published TCR beta repertoires from around 670 donors and added high-resolution HLA genotyping. In the later analysis, no new phenotypic data were used to find candidate immune exposures; instead, reliance was placed on TCR beta sequences and their occurrence across donors. An earlier analysis of around 580 of the donors used high-throughput TCR beta sequencing to judge whether each TCR beta V gene segment behaved as functional or pseudogenic. Alongside the repertoire data, information on donor age, sex, ethnicity and CMV serostatus was compiled. In a later genetic analysis, genome-wide SNP genotypes for about three fifths of the roughly 670 donors were used, and that subset was treated as a discovery cohort. Every discovery cohort repertoire had been produced on one sequencing platform. Both class I and class II loci were covered by HLA typing, at four-digit resolution. The number of typed donors differed by locus: about 629-630 for A, B, C, DRB1 and DQB1; 522 for DQA1; 606 for DPA1; and roughly 470 for DPB1. Because of strong linkage in the cohort, roughly five DR-DQ haplotypes were treated as single units for association and clustering. Among approximately 370 genotyped donors of the cohort, an average of about 220,000 unique TCR beta nucleotide sequences was sequenced per donor, of which 15% to 20% were non-productive. Paper-wide results and their limitations: In both the original and validation cohorts, the classifier was reported to diagnose cytomegalovirus status with high specificity and sensitivity. According to a later analysis, parvovirus B19, influenza, CMV and Epstein-Barr virus appeared linked to several top co-occurrence clusters. In this cohort, only TCR beta chains were sequenced, and detectable features were limited by the absence of alpha or paired-chain data. For the cohort, immune exposure information was limited to CMV serostatus. Specific HLA alleles were associated with 16,951 TCR beta sequences at a false discovery rate of 0.05 in a later analysis. A further reported finding was that TCR beta sequences accurately predicted the HLA-A and HLA-B alleles for most subjects in the first cohort. Linkage disequilibrium might explain the correlated functional status among segregating V segments, but an unknown experimental factor could not be excluded. An earlier analysis of approximately 500 of the donors showed that most TCR beta V segments appeared in productive rearrangements either about 90% or about 30% of the time, which broadly matched IMGT annotations. Because some donors lacked HLA typing at each locus, the association tests relied only on the typed subset. In a later analysis, the rate of TCR association differed among HLA loci, with DRB1 alleles having the most associated TCRs and HLA-C alleles having the fewest. Presence/absence analyses assumed roughly uniform sequencing depth across donors, an assumption that may not hold. Compared with equally common non-associated chains, HLA-associated TCR beta chains in a later analysis were more clonally expanded and had lower generation probabilities. In a later genetic analysis, a missense DCLRE1C variant was associated with V-gene and J-gene trimming of TCR beta chains, and the association was replicated in an independent cohort. According to a later genetic analysis, donors in an Asian-associated ancestry cluster had fewer N-insertions in productive TCRs than the approximately 670-donor mean. Strong co-occurrence of HLA alleles, especially DR and DQ, made assigning TCR associations to individual alleles difficult. Because counts were too low, around 17 rarely observed V segments, including chromosome 9 orphons, were left out of the earlier analysis of a few hundred of the donors. The 87-base-pair reads could not distinguish some IMGT-functional V segments, including TRBV6-2 and TRBV6-3, so those segments were excluded. Across donors, most TCR sequences were observed very rarely, whereas some public TCRs were present in many individuals. The study gave a list of around 170 TCR beta chains associated with cytomegalovirus. Most CMV-associated TCR beta chains appeared to be HLA-restricted in a later analysis, and the HLA associations seemed to be driven largely by CMV exposure. According to the authors, the approach could potentially be generalized to other disease states and immunological phenotypes. A cluster of highly shared sequence variants was judged likely to be a technical artifact of the sequencing pipeline. In vitro tests confirmed that a few of the cytomegalovirus-associated TCR beta chains recognize cytomegalovirus antigens.

Library prep was done by the immunoSEQ multiplex PCR assay. A mixture of 60 forward primers for TCR Vbeta segments and 13 reverse primers for TCR Jbeta segments was used in the multiplex PCR. The CDR3 region of rearranged TCR beta genes was amplified from genomic DNA by a multiplex PCR assay. The amplified TCR beta libraries were sequenced on the Illumina HiSeq System as 87-base-pair reads. Per the authors' processing: A later analysis counted around 72 million unique TCR beta chains across the 550 to 750 repertoires, and 9.5 million to 11 million of these chains were shared by at least two donors. A nearest-neighbor algorithm error-corrected the raw reads and collapsed the reads into unique sequences, merging closely related sequences to remove PCR and sequencing errors. CDR3 sequences were aligned to IMGT reference sequences to assign V, D and J gene segments. For a sequence to be retained, a match of at least six nucleotides to both a V gene segment and a J gene segment was required. Rearrangements were classified as productive when the CDR3 lacked stop codons and remained in frame with V and J, and all other rearrangements were classified as non-productive. Following IMGT convention, CDR3 was defined as the stretch from the second conserved V-encoded cysteine to the conserved J-encoded phenylalanine. The earlier analysis of approximately 590 of the donors excluded any sequence lacking an unambiguous match to a single V gene segment. An earlier analysis of 587 of the donors called V segments functional above 56.7% productive rearrangements and segregating when the between-donor standard deviation exceeded 5%. A statistical classification framework was developed to diagnose cytomegalovirus status using the catalog of TCR beta chain sequences. In a later analysis, V and J genes were assigned by comparing TCR nucleotide sequences against IMGT/GENE-DB human TR gene sequences. A later analysis assigned CDR3 sequences and most-parsimonious VDJ recombination scenarios with the TCRdist pipeline. In a later analysis, each TCR beta chain was defined by its CDR3 amino acid sequence together with its V-gene family, and reads without a unique V-gene family were excluded. In a later analysis, fewer than 650 highly shared, low-generation-probability nucleotide sequences were removed to address suspected cross-contamination and a sequencing artifact. For each public chain, a later analysis derived a clonal expansion index from normalized ranks of inferred template counts within each repertoire. In a later analysis, generation probabilities were computed using a VDJ recombination model fitted to out-of-frame rearrangements, and the results were checked against IGoR. In a later analysis, hypergeometric tests were used to score TCR-TCR, TCR-HLA and TCR-CMV co-occurrence, with a repertoire-size bias correction applied to TCR pairs. In a later analysis, false discovery rates were estimated by permuting HLA or CMV assignments 20 times. A later analysis grouped co-occurring TCRs with DBSCAN, adding TCRdist sequence similarity when clustering within HLA-allele-positive subsets. Co-occurrence clustering excluded repertoires with fewer than 30,000 or more than 120,000 public chains, plus five with anomalous nucleotide sharing. As stored in TCRdb, this immuneACCESS dataset retains in-frame rearrangements with V and J assigned. A fraction of the clones does not appear; measured against another copy, unresolved V genes explain less than half of the discrepancy, and the remainder lacks a known reason. The V and J calls and clone size come from that table; D and trimming were worked out from the DNA. For this sample there are 100,000 to 150,000 clones; 60% to 80% appear just once. Roughly 1% of the sample is in the top ten clones.

CDR1 and CDR2 are drawn from the germline V gene: SGHAT, FQNNGV. V gives up 3 bases and J gives up 5 bases, and the segment between their germline ends measures 20 bases. The CDR3 has 16 amino acids, counting the end cysteine and phenylalanine. Only CDR3 DNA remains: 48 bases, in frame from the first base. As for this clone: There is no known antigen for this receptor. No base quality values were provided; no much bigger clone lies one nucleotide off.

In total, approximately 610 healthy bone marrow donors made up the cohort. All cohort members were sampled while nominally healthy, although unrecorded immune exposures were likely present. The donor was CMV seronegative and was included in the group of 352 seronegative cohort members. A peripheral blood sample was collected from each donor, and TCR beta sequencing was performed on peripheral blood mononuclear cells. The Qiagen DNeasy Blood Extraction Kit was used to extract genomic DNA from the blood cell samples. The sequence derives from a woman in her fifties or sixties in good health and CMV-seronegative. The sequencing input was PBMCs. The V and J genes are TRBV11-2 and TRBJ2-7; 6 matching bases give a weak D call of TRBD1. CDR3 sequence: CASSLGESGRGDEQYF. Here is the DNA: TGTGCCAGCAGCTTGGGCGAGAGTGGCAGGGGTGACGAGCAGTACTTC. The reference TRBV11-2 and TRBJ2-7 proteins fill in what lies around the CDR3, so the full variable domain reads EAGVAQSPRYKIIEKRQSVAFWCNPISGHATLYWYQQILGQGPKLLIQFQNNGVVDDSQLPKDRFSAERLKGVDSTLKIQPAKLEDSAVYLCASSLGESGRGDEQYFGPGTRLTVT.